This T cell receptor (beta chain) was obtained from a study of cytomegalovirus exposure and HLA in healthy donors. Germline V gene data show CDR1 as SNHLY and CDR2 as FYNNEI. V was clipped by 6 bases and J by 2 bases, with 10 bases between them. This CDR3 contains 13 residues. Study-wide results and limits: The classifier, whose performance was assessed in both the original and validation cohorts, reportedly diagnosed cytomegalovirus status with high specificity and sensitivity. Specificity for CMV antigens was confirmed in vitro for a few of the CMV-associated chains. The authors listed 150 to 200 TCR beta chains as cytomegalovirus-associated. Being productive about 90% or about 30% of the time was typical of most TCR beta V segments in an earlier analysis.

The PCR ran on 60 Vbeta and 13 Jbeta primers. Data came from immunoSEQ multiplex PCR; TCRdb stores just in-frame clones and leaves some out. This sample carries over 200,000 clones, around four fifths of them seen once, and the ten largest clones take 0.58%. Concerning this clone: Its antigen is currently unknown.

The V gene is TRBV2, the J gene TRBJ1-1; no definite D call. The sample was PBMCs. This receptor was taken from a woman aged 40 to 50 in good health and CMV-seronegative. CDR3 residues: CASSAQANTEAFF. The CDR3, as DNA: TGTGCCAGCAGCGCGCAGGCAAACACTGAAGCTTTCTTT.